This TCR beta chain was recorded in a study of OX40 agonist ivuxolimab in advanced cancers. The table came from immunoSEQ multiplex PCR; TCRdb's copy has only in-frame clones and leaves some out. The table shows tens of thousands of clones, with just under 85% occurring only once. This TCR derives from an adult with an advanced solid tumor such as melanoma, head and neck, liver or kidney cancer. The sample in question was CD4+ or CD8+ T cells sorted from blood, obtained in a trial of the OX40 agonist ivuxolimab.

The chain's CDR3 is CASSFSGPNQPQHF. In DNA form, the CDR3 reads TGTGCCAGCAGTTTCTCCGGCCCCAATCAGCCCCAGCATTTT. This sequence joins TRBV27 and TRBJ1-5; D unresolved. Trimming left V 3 bases short and J 3 bases short, with 9 bases between. The CDR3 covers 14 residues. CDR1 MNHEY and CDR2 SMNVEV come from the germline V gene (reference sequence).